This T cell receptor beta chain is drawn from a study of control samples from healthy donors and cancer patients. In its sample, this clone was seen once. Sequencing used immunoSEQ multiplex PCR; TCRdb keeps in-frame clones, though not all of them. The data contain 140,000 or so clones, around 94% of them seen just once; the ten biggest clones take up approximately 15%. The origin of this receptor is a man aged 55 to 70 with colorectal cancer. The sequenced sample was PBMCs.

The chain's CDR3 is CASSLLGGGEETQYF. For the CDR3, the DNA is TGCGCCAGCAGCCTGCTCGGGGGCGGGGAAGAGACCCAGTACTTC. The chain combines TRBV4-1 with TRBJ2-5; D is tentatively TRBD1 or TRBD2 (6 bases each). CDR1 is MGHRA and CDR2 is YSYEKL in the germline V gene. The ends were cut back, 4 bases at V and 3 bases at J, with 15 bases in the middle. There are 15 residues in the CDR3.